This note documents a single T cell receptor (beta chain) sequence. Repertoires were generated with immunoSEQ multiplex PCR, while TCRdb's copy carries only in-frame clones and drops some. The sample lists 75,000 to 95,000 clones, 95% occurring once. With 0 bases removed from V and 6 bases from J, the gap between germline ends came to 14 bases. Germline V lookup: CDR1 MNHEY, CDR2 SVGAGI. The CDR3 totals 15 residues. These data belong to a study of technical replicates of blood from a handful of donors. The chain combines TRBV6-5 with TRBJ1-2, with a possible D match to TRBD1 (6 bases). Sequencing input: T cells isolated from PBMCs. This sequence was found in a human donor in good health. DNA of the CDR3: TGTGCCAGCAGTTACTCGACTGTTTCAGGGGATGGCTACACCTTC. This codes for CASSYSTVSGDGYTF.